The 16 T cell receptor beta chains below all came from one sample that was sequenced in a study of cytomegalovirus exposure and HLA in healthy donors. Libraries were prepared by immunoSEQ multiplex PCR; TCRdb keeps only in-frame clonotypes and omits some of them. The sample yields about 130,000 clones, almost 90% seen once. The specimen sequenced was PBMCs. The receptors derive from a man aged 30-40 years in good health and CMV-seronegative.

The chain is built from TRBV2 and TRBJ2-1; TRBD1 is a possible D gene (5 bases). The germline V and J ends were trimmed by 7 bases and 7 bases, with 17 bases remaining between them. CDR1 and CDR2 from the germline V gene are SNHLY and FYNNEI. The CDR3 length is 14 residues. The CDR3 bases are TGTGCCAGCAACGAAATAGGGGCCTCGAATGAGCAGTTCTTC. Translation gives CASNEIGASNEQFF.

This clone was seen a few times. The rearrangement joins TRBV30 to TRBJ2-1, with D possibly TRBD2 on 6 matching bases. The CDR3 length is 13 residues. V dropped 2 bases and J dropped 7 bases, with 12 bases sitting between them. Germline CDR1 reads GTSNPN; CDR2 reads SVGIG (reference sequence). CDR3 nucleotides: TGTGCCTGGAGTCGGGGGAGCAGAAATGAGCAGTTCTTC. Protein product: CAWSRGSRNEQFF.

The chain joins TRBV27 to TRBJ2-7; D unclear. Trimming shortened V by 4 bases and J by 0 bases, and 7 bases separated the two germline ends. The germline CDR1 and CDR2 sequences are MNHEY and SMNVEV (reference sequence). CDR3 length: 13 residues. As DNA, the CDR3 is TGTGCCAGCAGTTACAGATACTCCTACGAGCAGTACTTC. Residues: CASSYRYSYEQYF.

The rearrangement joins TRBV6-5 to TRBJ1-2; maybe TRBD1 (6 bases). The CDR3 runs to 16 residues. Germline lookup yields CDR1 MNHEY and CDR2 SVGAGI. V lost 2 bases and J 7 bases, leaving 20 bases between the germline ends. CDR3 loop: CASSYTQGRGPPGYTF. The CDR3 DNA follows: TGTGCCAGCAGTTACACCCAGGGCAGGGGCCCTCCTGGCTACACCTTC.

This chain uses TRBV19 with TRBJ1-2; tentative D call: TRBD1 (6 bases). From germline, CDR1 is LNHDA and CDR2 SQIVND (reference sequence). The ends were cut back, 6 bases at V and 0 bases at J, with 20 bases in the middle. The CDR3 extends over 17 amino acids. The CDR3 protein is CASSRQYQGTTNYGYTF. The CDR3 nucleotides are TGTGCCAGTAGCCGACAATATCAGGGGACAACTAACTATGGCTACACCTTC.

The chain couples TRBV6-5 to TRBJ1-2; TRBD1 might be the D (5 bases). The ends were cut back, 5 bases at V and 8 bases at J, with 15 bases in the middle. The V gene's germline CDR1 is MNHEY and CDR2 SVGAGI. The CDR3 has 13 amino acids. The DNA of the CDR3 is TGTGCCAGCAGTCGCCGGGGGGTGGGAGGCTACACCTTC. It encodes CASSRRGVGGYTF.

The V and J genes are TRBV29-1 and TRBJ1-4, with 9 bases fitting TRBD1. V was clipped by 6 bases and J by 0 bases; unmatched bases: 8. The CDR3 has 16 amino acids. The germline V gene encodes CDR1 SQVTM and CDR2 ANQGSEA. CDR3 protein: CSVPGTGSSTNEKLFF. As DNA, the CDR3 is TGCAGCGTCCCCGGGACAGGGAGTTCAACTAATGAAAAACTGTTTTTT.

The CDR3 DNA reads TGTGCCAGCAGTGAAACGTCACTAGGGAGAACTGAAGCTTTCTTT. Protein: CASSETSLGRTEAFF. V and J are TRBV6-1 and TRBJ1-1; D gene ambiguous. Germline CDR1 reads MNHNS; CDR2 reads SASEGT. CDR3 size: 15 residues. V dropped 2 bases and J dropped 5 bases, with 15 bases sitting between them.

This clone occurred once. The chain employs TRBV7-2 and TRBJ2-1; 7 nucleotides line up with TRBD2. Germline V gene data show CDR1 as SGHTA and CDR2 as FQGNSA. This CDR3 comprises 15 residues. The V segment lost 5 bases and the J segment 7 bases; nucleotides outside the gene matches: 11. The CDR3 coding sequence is TGTGCCAGCAGCATTATCCTAGCGGAAGGGAATGAGCAGTTCTTC. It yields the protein CASSIILAEGNEQFF.

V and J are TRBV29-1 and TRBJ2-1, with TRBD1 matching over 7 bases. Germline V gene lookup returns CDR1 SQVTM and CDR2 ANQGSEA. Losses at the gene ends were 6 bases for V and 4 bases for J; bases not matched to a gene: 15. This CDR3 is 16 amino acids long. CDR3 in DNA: TGCAGCGTCGCAGGGGGAAAGGGCCCGAGGTACAATGAGCAGTTCTTC. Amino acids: CSVAGGKGPRYNEQFF.

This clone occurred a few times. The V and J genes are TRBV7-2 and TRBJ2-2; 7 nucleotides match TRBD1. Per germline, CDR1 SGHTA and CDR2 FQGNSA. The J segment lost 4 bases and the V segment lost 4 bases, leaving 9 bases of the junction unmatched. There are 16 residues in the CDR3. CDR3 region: CASSYNRGRVTGELFF. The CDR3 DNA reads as TGTGCCAGCAGCTATAACAGGGGAAGAGTCACCGGGGAGCTGTTTTTT.

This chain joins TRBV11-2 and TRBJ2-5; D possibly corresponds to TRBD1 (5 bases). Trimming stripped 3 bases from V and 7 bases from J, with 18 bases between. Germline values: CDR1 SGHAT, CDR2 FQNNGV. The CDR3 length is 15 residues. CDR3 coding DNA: TGTGCCAGCAGCTTTTCTCTAGGGGAAAAGGGGACCCAGTACTTC. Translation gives CASSFSLGEKGTQYF.

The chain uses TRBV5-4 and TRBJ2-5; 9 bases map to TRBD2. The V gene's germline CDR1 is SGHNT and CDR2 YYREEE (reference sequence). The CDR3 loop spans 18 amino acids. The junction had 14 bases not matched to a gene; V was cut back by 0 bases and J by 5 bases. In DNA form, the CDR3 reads TGTGCCAGCAGCTTGGTGGGGCTAGCGGGATTAACAGGGGAGACCCAGTACTTC. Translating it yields CASSLVGLAGLTGETQYF.

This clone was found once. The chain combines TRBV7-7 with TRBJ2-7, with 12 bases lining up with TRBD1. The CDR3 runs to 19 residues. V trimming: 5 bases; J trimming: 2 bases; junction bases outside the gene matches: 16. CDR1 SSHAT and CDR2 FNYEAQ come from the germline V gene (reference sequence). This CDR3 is CASSPTPGQGASAPYEQYF. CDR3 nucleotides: TGTGCCAGCAGCCCCACCCCGGGACAGGGGGCGAGTGCACCCTACGAGCAGTACTTC.

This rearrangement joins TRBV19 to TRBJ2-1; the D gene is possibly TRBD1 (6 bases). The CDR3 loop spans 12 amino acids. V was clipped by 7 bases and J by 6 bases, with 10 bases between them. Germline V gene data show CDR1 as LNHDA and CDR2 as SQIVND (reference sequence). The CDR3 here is CASTGVGNEQFF. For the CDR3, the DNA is TGTGCCAGTACAGGGGTCGGCAATGAGCAGTTCTTC.

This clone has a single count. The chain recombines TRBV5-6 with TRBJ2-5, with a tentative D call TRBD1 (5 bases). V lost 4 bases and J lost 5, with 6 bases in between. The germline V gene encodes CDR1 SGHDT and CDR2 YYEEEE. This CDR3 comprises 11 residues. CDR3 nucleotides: TGTGCCAGCAGCGCAGGGGAGACCCAGTACTTC. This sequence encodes CASSAGETQYF.